A single sample is the source of the 26 T cell receptor beta chains below, sequenced in a study of T cells in localized non-small cell lung cancer. The table came from immunoSEQ multiplex PCR; TCRdb's copy has only in-frame clones and leaves some out. Of 4,000 to 6,000 clones listed, less than 50% are singletons. The specimen comprised lung tumor tissue, sampled before any cancer treatment. These receptors were taken from a man between 40 and 70 years old with stage I lung adenocarcinoma.

This clone was seen a handful of times. The rearrangement uses TRBV10-3 and TRBJ2-2; perhaps TRBD1 as D (5 bases). This CDR3 contains 14 residues. The germline V gene encodes CDR1 ENHRY and CDR2 SYGVKD. Trimming removed 10 bases at V and 1 base at J, with 13 bases between. CDR3 bases: TGTGCCAGTCTCGGACACGTGAACACCGGGGAGCTGTTTTTT. This encodes CASLGHVNTGELFF.

In its sample, this clone was seen a few times. CDR3 coding DNA: TGTGCCAGTAGTATTAAAAGCTCCAGAGGACAGAAACTCTCTGGGGCCAACGTCCTGACTTTC. The encoded protein is CASSIKSSRGQKLSGANVLTF. The chain uses TRBV19 and TRBJ2-6; perhaps TRBD1 as D (6 bases). The CDR3 sequence is 21 residues long. From germline, CDR1 is LNHDA and CDR2 SQIVND (reference sequence). Deletions cut 3 bases from V and 0 bases from J, with 24 bases between.

The rearrangement uses TRBV9 and TRBJ2-3; 16 nucleotides agree with TRBD2. The CDR3 has 16 amino acids. J gave up 10 bases and V 7 bases, and 12 bases lay outside the gene matches. Germline CDR1 and CDR2: SGDLS and YYNGEE. The CDR3 DNA is TGTGCCAGCCACTTGGGAACGGGACTAGCGGGAGGGCCGCAGTATTTT. Its translation: CASHLGTGLAGGPQYF.

The V gene is TRBV18, the J gene TRBJ1-2; 8 positions match TRBD1. The J segment lost 5 bases and the V segment lost 3 bases, leaving 20 bases of the junction unmatched. This CDR3 has 19 residues. CDR1 is KGHSH and CDR2 is LQKENI in the germline V gene. Here the CDR3 reads CASSPSGGGLWPVYYGYTF. CDR3 coding DNA: TGTGCCAGCTCACCTTCAGGGGGCGGACTATGGCCGGTATATTATGGCTACACCTTC.

The CDR3 is CASSLDGDDGELFF. CDR3 DNA sequence: TGCGCCAGCAGCTTGGACGGGGACGACGGGGAGCTGTTTTTT. This rearrangement joins TRBV5-1 to TRBJ2-2; D assignment may be TRBD1 or TRBD2 (5 bases each). The V gene lost 0 bases and the J gene lost 7 bases, with 10 bases spanning the gap. Germline V gene lookup returns CDR1 SGHRS and CDR2 YFSETQ. The length of the CDR3 is 14 residues.

The table lists this clone with a few counts. The chain couples TRBV11-3 to TRBJ1-5; D is unclear. There are 14 residues in the CDR3. The ends were cut back, 1 base at V and 2 bases at J, with 6 bases in the middle. Germline loops: CDR1 SGHNT, CDR2 YENEEA. CDR3 loop: CASSLVAGNQPQHF. The CDR3 coding sequence is TGTGCCAGCAGCTTAGTCGCCGGCAATCAGCCCCAGCATTTT.

V usage is TRBV28 and J usage is TRBJ2-1; D unclear. This CDR3 has 12 amino acids. Germline V gene lookup returns CDR1 MDHEN and CDR2 SYDVKM. V was clipped by 6 bases and J by 6 bases, with 9 bases between them. CDR3 loop: CASRGFANEQFF. The DNA for the CDR3 is TGTGCCAGCAGGGGGTTCGCCAATGAGCAGTTCTTC.

The chain has TRBV6-8 and TRBJ2-1, with unresolved D. CDR1 MNHGY and CDR2 SAAAGT come from the germline V gene. There are 13 residues in the CDR3. Trimming pared 5 bases from V and 4 bases from J, leaving 9 bases between. The CDR3 sequence: CASSGRPYNEQFF. CDR3 nucleotides: TGTGCCAGCAGTGGAAGGCCTTACAATGAGCAGTTCTTC.

The chain is built from TRBV19 and TRBJ1-2, with 7 bases identical to TRBD1. The trim removed 7 bases at V and 2 bases at J, leaving 4 bases unmatched. The CDR3 spans 13 residues. Germline CDR1 LNHDA, CDR2 SQIVND (reference sequence). CDR3 bases: TGTGCCAGTACGGACAGGACCAACTATGGCTACACCTTC. Amino acid sequence: CASTDRTNYGYTF.

This sequence joins TRBV6-8 and TRBJ1-4, with a tentative D call TRBD1 (6 bases). Trimming removed 0 bases at V and 11 bases at J, with 13 bases between. In germline, CDR1 is MNHGY, CDR2 SAAAGT. This CDR3 has 14 residues. The CDR3 loop reads CASSYSFRGEKLFF. The CDR3 nucleotides read TGTGCCAGCAGTTACTCGTTTAGGGGGGAGAAACTGTTTTTT.

This clone was recorded a few times. This chain connects TRBV1 to TRBJ1-5. TRBV1 is given as a pseudogene. The CDR3 covers 13 residues. DNA of the CDR3: TGCGCCAGCAGCCAAAATGATGCGGGGCCCCAGCATTTT. It is translated as CASSQNDAGPQHF.

The chain carries TRBV30 and TRBJ2-7; maybe TRBD2 (6 bases). V lost 2 bases, J lost 5 bases, and 25 bases lay in between. The CDR3 is 17 amino acids. Germline-derived CDR1 and CDR2 are GTSNPN and SVGIG (reference sequence). The CDR3 here is CAWSPRHGTPMGDEQYF. In nucleotides, the CDR3 is TGTGCCTGGAGTCCACGCCACGGGACTCCAATGGGGGACGAGCAGTACTTC. Full variable domain (outside the CDR3, taken from reference TRBV30 and TRBJ2-7): SQTIHQWPATLVQPVGSPLSLECTVEGTSNPNLYWYRQAAGRGLQLLFYSVGIGQISSEVPQNLSASRPQDRQFILSSKKLLLSDSGFYLCAWSPRHGTPMGDEQYFGPGTRLTVT.

This clone was recorded a few times. The chain links TRBV18 to TRBJ1-5; D is uncertain. The CDR3 has 16 amino acids. From germline, CDR1 is KGHSH and CDR2 LQKENI. The V gene lost 3 bases and the J gene lost 7 bases, with 19 bases spanning the gap. The CDR3 reads CASSPKEGSGIQPQHF. The CDR3 DNA reads TGTGCCAGCTCACCGAAAGAAGGGTCTGGTATACAGCCCCAGCATTTT.

The chain has TRBV11-3 and TRBJ2-3; tentatively, D is TRBD2 (6 bases). V lost 3 bases, J lost 5 bases, and 15 bases lay in between. Germline values: CDR1 SGHNT, CDR2 YENEEA. This CDR3 is 15 amino acids long. The CDR3 DNA follows: TGTGCCAGCAGCTTGCCGGGAGCTTATCGAGATACGCAGTATTTT. Encoded protein: CASSLPGAYRDTQYF.

The chain combines TRBV7-5 with TRBJ2-7; the D segment call TRBD2 is taken from the table without a DNA check. TRBV7-5 is a pseudogene locus. The length of the CDR3 is 14 residues. The CDR3 DNA reads as TGTGCCAGCAGCCCTCTAGCGGGAGTAGGCGAGCAGTACTTC. Protein sequence: CASSPLAGVGEQYF.

V and J are TRBV19 and TRBJ1-1; D is unresolved. This CDR3 contains 14 residues. Germline CDR1 is LNHDA and CDR2 is SQIVND (reference sequence). V dropped 2 bases and J dropped 1 base, with 8 bases sitting between them. CDR3 amino acids: CASSIFRKNTEAFF. The CDR3 DNA reads TGTGCCAGTAGTATATTCCGCAAGAACACTGAAGCTTTCTTT.

This clone occurred a few times. This chain links TRBV19 with TRBJ1-2; 12 bases align to TRBD1. Germline CDR1 reads LNHDA; CDR2 reads SQIVND (reference sequence). J was trimmed by 10 bases and V by 3 bases; bases with no gene match: 3. The CDR3 sequence is 13 residues long. The CDR3 loop is CASSIGTGGLYTF. The CDR3 nucleotides are TGTGCCAGTAGTATCGGGACAGGGGGCCTCTACACCTTC.

The chain has TRBV19 and TRBJ1-1, with 8 bases matching TRBD1. The CDR3 has 14 residues. J was trimmed by 2 bases and V by 6 bases; bases with no gene match: 5. The germline gives CDR1 LNHDA, CDR2 SQIVND (reference sequence). CDR3 sequence reads: CASSLRGPNTEAFF. CDR3 bases: TGTGCCAGTAGCCTCAGGGGGCCTAACACTGAAGCTTTCTTT.

This chain links TRBV18 with TRBJ1-2; 11 positions match TRBD1. The CDR3 consists of 14 residues. V lost 3 bases to trimming and J lost 5 bases; unmatched junction nucleotides: 2. Looked up from germline, CDR1 is KGHSH and CDR2 is LQKENI. CDR3 sequence reads: CASSPGTGGYGYTF. The CDR3 DNA reads as TGTGCCAGCTCACCCGGGACAGGGGGATATGGCTACACCTTC.

This clone has a handful of counts. V gene TRBV11-3 combines with J gene TRBJ2-2; TRBD1 is a possible D gene (6 bases). This CDR3 comprises 14 residues. Between the trimmed V and J ends, which lost 5 bases and 4 bases, there was a span of 11 bases. Germline V gene lookup returns CDR1 SGHNT and CDR2 YENEEA. For the CDR3, the DNA is TGTGCCAGCAGCCTACGGACAGTCACCGGGGAGCTGTTTTTT. Its protein is CASSLRTVTGELFF.

V gene TRBV9 combines with J gene TRBJ2-5, with D uncertain. From germline, CDR1 is SGDLS and CDR2 YYNGEE. V was cut by 0 bases and J by 1 base, with 7 bases left in between. CDR3 length: 14 residues. CDR3: CASSVETTQETQYF. In DNA, the CDR3 is TGTGCCAGCAGCGTAGAGACGACCCAAGAGACCCAGTACTTC.

This CDR3 reads CASSKRRETEAFF. CDR3 DNA sequence: TGTGCCAGCAGTAAAAGACGGGAAACAGAAGCTTTCTTT. The chain combines TRBV25-1 with TRBJ1-1; D gene unclear. Trimming removed 5 bases from V and 8 bases from J, with 15 bases in between. Germline CDR1 and CDR2: MGHDK and SYGVNS. The CDR3 is 13 residues long.

The chain combines TRBV14 with TRBJ2-7; no clear D gene. Trimming shortened V by 1 base and J by 5 bases, and 6 bases separated the two germline ends. The germline V gene encodes CDR1 SGHDN and CDR2 FVKESK. This CDR3 is 12 amino acids long. The CDR3 reads CASSQVIHEQYF. CDR3 DNA sequence: TGTGCCAGCAGCCAAGTAATCCACGAGCAGTACTTC.

The table lists this clone with a few counts. This rearrangement joins TRBV30 to TRBJ2-1; 8 bases agree with TRBD2. This CDR3 region has 14 residues. Germline V gene lookup returns CDR1 GTSNPN and CDR2 SVGIG (reference sequence). J gave up 0 bases and V 7 bases, and 5 bases lay outside the gene matches. CDR3 protein: CALTRGGSYNEQFF. The CDR3 DNA reads as TGTGCCTTGACCCGGGGGGGCTCCTACAATGAGCAGTTCTTC. Based on the CDR3 plus reference TRBV30 and TRBJ2-1, the full variable domain is SQTIHQWPATLVQPVGSPLSLECTVEGTSNPNLYWYRQAAGRGLQLLFYSVGIGQISSEVPQNLSASRPQDRQFILSSKKLLLSDSGFYLCALTRGGSYNEQFFGPGTRLTVL.

The chain combines TRBV18 with TRBJ1-3, with D hard to call. Trimming stripped 2 bases from V and 4 bases from J, with 12 bases between. In germline, CDR1 is KGHSH, CDR2 LQKENI. The CDR3 consists of 15 residues. The CDR3 DNA sequence: TGTGCCAGCTCACCAAATCCAGGATCAGGAAACACCATATATTTT. Encoded protein: CASSPNPGSGNTIYF.

The chain joins TRBV2 to TRBJ1-2, with 7 bases matching TRBD1. Germline assignment: CDR1 SNHLY and CDR2 FYNNEI. This CDR3 comprises 14 residues. V lost 4 bases, J lost 6 bases, and 8 bases stayed unmatched. CDR3 sequence reads: CASSAAWTGNGYTF. The DNA of the CDR3 is TGTGCCAGCAGTGCCGCTTGGACAGGCAATGGCTACACCTTC.